The rows below give T cell receptor beta chains drawn from one sample of a study of T cell repertoires in cytomegalovirus infection. TCRdb ran MiXCR on the reads and lists one entry per CDR3 protein. The sample lists fewer than 200,000 distinct CDR3 sequences, about 21% occurring once. The sample consisted of PBMCs. These receptors were collected from a human donor in good health (CMV status not recorded). Some clones in this sample may be carry-over from other donors' samples. CDR3s include the opening cysteine and the closing phenylalanine or tryptophan. D genes are given only for firm matches. The size entry is marked missing in some rows and otherwise reads once, few, many or a size class.

v_gene	d_gene	abundance	j_gene	CDR3nt	CDR3aa
TRBV28	TRBD2	-	TRBJ2-5	TGTGCCAGCAGTAAAGCCGGGACTAGCATAAGCGAGACCCAGTACTTC	CASSKAGTSISETQYF
TRBV5-4	-	few	TRBJ2-7	TGTGCCAGCAGCTTGTTAGGGACCTACGAGCAGTACTTC	CASSLLGTYEQYF
TRBV14	TRBD1	few	TRBJ1-2	TGTGCCAGCAGCCACGAGGACAGGGACTCTGGCTACACCTTC	CASSHEDRDSGYTF
TRBV7-2	TRBD2	many	TRBJ2-2	TGTGCCAGCAGCTTAATCCCGGCGGGAGGGATGAACACCGGGGAGCTGTTTTTT	CASSLIPAGGMNTGELFF
TRBV2	-	-	TRBJ1-1	TGTGCCAGCAGAATCTCTCAGAGCGCCACTGAAGCTTTCTTT	CASRISQSATEAFF
TRBV7-2	-	many	TRBJ2-5	TGTGCCAGCAGCTTAGCGGCCTTTGCTATTGAGACCCAGTACTTC	CASSLAAFAIETQYF
TRBV6-5	TRBD2	few	TRBJ2-7	TGTGCCAGCAGTTACTCGTCCGGGGGGGCCCAGTCCGAGCAGTACTTC	CASSYSSGGAQSEQYF
TRBV5-1	TRBD1	few	TRBJ1-1	TGCGCCAGTAGCCCGGGACAGGCCGAAGCTTTCTTT	CASSPGQAEAFF
TRBV5-1	TRBD1	few	TRBJ2-7	TGCGCCAGCAGCTTGACCCCGGGACAGACCTACGAGCAGTACTTC	CASSLTPGQTYEQYF
TRBV14	-	once	TRBJ1-2	TGTGCCAGCAGCCCAGGGGAGTCGGGTGGCTACACCTTC	CASSPGESGGYTF
TRBV12-5	-	many	TRBJ1-1	TGTGCTAGTGGTTTGGCCCAGGGGAACACTGAAGCTTTCTTT	CASGLAQGNTEAFF
TRBV5-4	-	few	TRBJ2-7	TGTGCCAGCAGCTTGGATCCGGATCCATACGAGCAGTACTTC	CASSLDPDPYEQYF
TRBV18	-	-	TRBJ2-7	TGTGCCAGCTCATCCCGGACGGACTCCTACGAGCAGTACTTC	CASSSRTDSYEQYF
TRBV28	-	-	TRBJ1-1	TGTGCCAGCAGTTTTTTTGGAGTAAGGGCTGAAGCTTTCTTT	CASSFFGVRAEAFF
TRBV11-2	-	few	TRBJ1-2	TGTGCCAGCAACCTAAGGGAGGGCCACTATGGCTACACCTTC	CASNLREGHYGYTF
TRBV14	TRBD1	-	TRBJ1-4	TGTGCCAGCAGCCCGACAGGGATGCTGAAACTGTTTTTT	CASSPTGMLKLFF
TRBV19	-	-	TRBJ1-3	TGTGCCGGATCAGTGGAGACGAGCTCTGGAAACACCATATATTTT	CAGSVETSSGNTIYF
TRBV12-3/TRBV12-4	-	many	TRBJ1-1	TGTGCCAGCAGTTTCTTGACAGTCAACGGTGAAGCTTTCTTT	CASSFLTVNGEAFF
TRBV19	-	-	TRBJ1-1	TGTGCCAGTAGGGCAGGGGCATTGAACACTGAAGCTTTCTTT	CASRAGALNTEAFF
TRBV11-3	TRBD2	-	TRBJ2-1	TGTGCCAGCAGCTCACCCAGCGGGACGCACGATGAGCAGTTCTTC	CASSSPSGTHDEQFF
TRBV6-5	TRBD1	few	TRBJ2-5	TGTGCCAGCAGTTACCTTGGGACAGGGAAAGAGACCCAGTACTTC	CASSYLGTGKETQYF
TRBV7-2	-	many	TRBJ1-6	TGTGCCAGCAGCCCTCTGGGACGGCGGAATTCACCCCTCCACTTT	CASSPLGRRNSPLHF
TRBV12-3/TRBV12-4	TRBD2	-	TRBJ2-1	TGTGCCAGCACCATCGGGACTAGCGGAGGGAATGAGCAGTTCTTC	CASTIGTSGGNEQFF
TRBV12-3/TRBV12-4	-	-	TRBJ1-5	TGTGCCAGCAGTTTCGGAGGGATCAATCAGCCCCAGCATTTT	CASSFGGINQPQHF
TRBV25-1	-	-	TRBJ2-3	TGTGCCAGCAGTGCGTCCGGTTCCCCCACAGATACGCAGTATTTT	CASSASGSPTDTQYF
TRBV14	-	many	TRBJ1-2	TGTGCCAGCAGCCAGCAGGGCGGCCCCTATGGCTACACCTTC	CASSQQGGPYGYTF
TRBV6-2/TRBV6-3	TRBD2	-	TRBJ2-2	TGTGCCGGCAGACTAGCGGGAGGGCCCGGGGAGCTGTTTTTT	CAGRLAGGPGELFF
TRBV12-3/TRBV12-4	TRBD2	many	TRBJ2-4	TGTGCCAGCAGTAGCGGGAGTGCCAAAAACATTCAGTACTTC	CASSSGSAKNIQYF
TRBV25-1	-	-	TRBJ1-5	TGTGCCAGCAGTGAATGGTCAGACGAATCCGATCAGCCCCAGCATTTT	CASSEWSDESDQPQHF
TRBV6-1	-	few	TRBJ2-3	TGTGCCAGCAGTGACGGACATGTCAGCACAGATACGCAGTATTTT	CASSDGHVSTDTQYF
TRBV6-5	-	-	TRBJ1-1	TGTGCCAGCAGCAAGTCGGGAGGGGCGGTATTGAACACTGAAGCTTTCTTT	CASSKSGGAVLNTEAFF
TRBV20-1	-	-	TRBJ2-3	TGCAGTGCTAGTGGGGCGGGGACACGCACAGATACGCAGTATTTT	CSASGAGTRTDTQYF
TRBV20-1	-	-	TRBJ2-7	TGCAGTGCTGGGACCGGGAGCTCCTACGAGCAGTACTTC	CSAGTGSSYEQYF
TRBV29-1	-	-	TRBJ2-2	TGCAGCGTTTACTGGCGGGCGAGCTCCGGGGAGCTGTTTTTT	CSVYWRASSGELFF
TRBV27	-	-	TRBJ2-3	TGTGCCAGCAGTCCGGACAGAACTCACACAGATACGCAGTATTTT	CASSPDRTHTDTQYF
TRBV19	TRBD2	-	TRBJ2-2	TGTGCCAGTAAAGCGGGACGACCGAACACCGGGGAGCTGTTTTTT	CASKAGRPNTGELFF
TRBV25-1	-	-	TRBJ1-3	TGTGCCAGCAGTGAACTCTCCACCGGAAACACCATATATTTT	CASSELSTGNTIYF
TRBV7-6	-	few	TRBJ2-5	TGTGCCAGCAGCTTAGATATGAAGACCCAGTACTTC	CASSLDMKTQYF
TRBV5-1	-	few	TRBJ1-2	TGCGCCAGCAGCTTGGACATCATCGGGGGCTACACCTTC	CASSLDIIGGYTF
TRBV7-2	-	-	TRBJ2-3	TGTGCCAGCAGCTTATCGGGGGCTAGCGGACTCACAGATACGCAGTATTTT	CASSLSGASGLTDTQYF
TRBV27	TRBD2	many	TRBJ2-7	TGTGCCAGCATGCGTGCTATCAGCGGGACTAACCAACTCAAGCAGTACTTC	CASMRAISGTNQLKQYF
TRBV19	-	-	TRBJ2-4	TGTGCCAGTAGTACTGATAGCGGAGGAGCCAAAAACATTCAGTACTTC	CASSTDSGGAKNIQYF
TRBV7-6	-	few	TRBJ1-2	TGTGCCAGCTCAGGTGGGGCGTATGGCTACACCTTC	CASSGGAYGYTF
TRBV28	-	-	TRBJ1-5	TGTGCCAGCAGTTGGACTGCACTCGATCCCCAGCATTTT	CASSWTALDPQHF
TRBV30	-	-	TRBJ1-1	TGTGCCTGGGCGGGGGGGGTTGGGGGACAGAACACTGAAGCTTTCTTT	CAWAGGVGGQNTEAFF
TRBV5-4	-	few	TRBJ1-3	TGTGCCAGCAGCTTGGCGGGGAGGGAAAACACCATATATTTT	CASSLAGRENTIYF
TRBV7-2	-	many	TRBJ1-1	TGTGCCAGCCTGCAGGGATTGAACACTGAAGCTTTCTTT	CASLQGLNTEAFF
TRBV19	TRBD2	few	TRBJ2-1	TGTGCCAGTAGTAGCCCCGGGTGGGGACTAGCGCGTAATGAGCAGTTCTTC	CASSSPGWGLARNEQFF
TRBV7-2	TRBD2	many	TRBJ2-7	TGTGCCAGCAGCTTAGGGACTAGCGGGGCAACCTACGAGCAGTACTTC	CASSLGTSGATYEQYF
TRBV6-5	-	many	TRBJ1-3	TGTGCCAGCAGTTACCAACGAGGTCGGGTAACTGGAAACACCATATATTTT	CASSYQRGRVTGNTIYF
TRBV2	TRBD1	-	TRBJ2-3	TGTGCCAGCATCCTACAGGGGCGTGGGGCAGATACGCAGTATTTT	CASILQGRGADTQYF
TRBV4-1	TRBD2	-	TRBJ2-3	TGCGCCAGCAGCCAACTAGCGGGGGCCCGCACAGATACGCAGTATTTT	CASSQLAGARTDTQYF
TRBV6-2/TRBV6-3	-	few	TRBJ2-7	TGTGCCAGCAGTTACTATCCAGGGGCCTACGAGCAGTACTTC	CASSYYPGAYEQYF
TRBV6-1	-	few	TRBJ2-1	TGTGCCAGCAGTTATGCCTACCGAGCACTATACAATGAGCAGTTCTTC	CASSYAYRALYNEQFF
TRBV7-2	-	-	TRBJ2-7	TGTGCCAGCAGCACGATCCCTGGGGCCCACGAGCAGTACTTC	CASSTIPGAHEQYF
TRBV7-8	-	many	TRBJ2-3	TGTGCCAGCTTCCAAGGGGGATGGGATACGCAGTATTTT	CASFQGGWDTQYF
TRBV7-8	-	many	TRBJ1-2	TGTGCCAGCAGCTTAGCTATGCGGACAGAAAATGGCTACACCTTC	CASSLAMRTENGYTF